This TCR beta chain comes out of a study of vaccination and CD4 T cells after COVID-19. Cultured CD4+ T cell DNA was sequenced using the Oncomine TCR Beta short-read assay. TCRdb itself ran the PCR reads through MiXCR, one entry per CDR3 protein. The sample comprises 15,000 to 20,000 distinct CDR3 sequences, 40% to 55% of which are singletons, and approximately 10% rests with the top ten. Germline values: CDR1 SGHTA, CDR2 FQGNSA. V was shortened by 5 bases and J by 1 base, with 16 bases between the two germline ends. The CDR3 runs to 16 residues. Concerning this clonotype: Its matching antigen is unknown.

Treatment defined: approximately nine-day PBMC culture with coronavirus spike peptide pools or control peptides (ViraFEST assay). Negative selection was the method that isolated CD4+ T cells after 10 days of culture. This chain uses TRBV7-2 with TRBJ2-3; D may correspond to TRBD1 or TRBD2 (6 bases each). The receptor's source is a human donor who had recovered from COVID-19. Specimen: CD4+ T cells from blood, cultured in vitro. The DNA for the CDR3 is TGTGCCAGCAGCAGGCAATCCGGGGGCGGCACAGATACGCAGTATTTT. It translates to CASSRQSGGGTDTQYF.